This T cell receptor (beta chain) was captured by sequencing in a study of tumor-infiltrating lymphocytes in primary liver carcinoma. Study details: Surgical resection served as treatment for the primary liver carcinoma of these patients. Broader study findings: The overlap of tumor-adjacent and tumor-blood pairs was smaller than that of tumor region pairs.

Blood RNA was derived from unsorted whole blood, and germline DNA was extracted too. Turning to this clonotype: Its cognate antigen is unknown.

Priming with a constant-region primer yielded TCR beta cDNA from about 500 ng total RNA. Modified slightly, ARM-PCR produced TCR beta libraries over three nested multiplex PCR rounds. TCRdb used MiXCR to reprocess the multiplex PCR reads, holding one entry per CDR3 protein. The table has hundreds of thousands of distinct CDR3 sequences, more than 55% seen once; the top ten hold about a sixth. This clonotype was obtained from a woman aged 25 to 39 with primary liver carcinoma and hepatitis B virus infection. The sample was peripheral blood.

In nucleotides, the CDR3 is TGTGCCAGCAGTTATGATACCTCCTACAATGAGCAGTTCTTC. It translates to CASSYDTSYNEQFF. The chain has TRBV6-5 and TRBJ2-1; D gene ambiguous. Looked up from germline, CDR1 is MNHEY and CDR2 is SVGAGI. The V gene lost 3 bases and the J gene lost 0 bases, with 6 bases spanning the gap. The CDR3 extends over 14 amino acids.